The 25 T cell receptor beta chains below all came from one sample that was sequenced in a study of cytomegalovirus exposure and HLA in healthy donors. 60 Vbeta and 13 Jbeta primers were used in PCR. Repertoires were generated with immunoSEQ multiplex PCR, while TCRdb's copy carries only in-frame clones and drops some. The sample holds around 200,000 clones, 82% seen once. Sequenced material: PBMCs. The receptor source for this set is a woman aged 18-30 years in good health and CMV-seronegative.

The rearrangement joins TRBV2 to TRBJ2-7; maybe TRBD2 (5 bases). CDR3 length: 13 residues. V dropped 5 bases and J dropped 4 bases, with 12 bases sitting between them. Germline V gives CDR1 SNHLY, CDR2 FYNNEI. This CDR3 reads CASSSLGEYEQYF. In nucleotides, the CDR3 is TGTGCCAGCAGTTCCCTCGGGGAGTACGAGCAGTACTTC.

This clone was counted only a few times. The genes are TRBV6-5 and TRBJ1-5; TRBD1 is a possible D gene (5 bases). Germline V lookup: CDR1 MNHEY, CDR2 SVGAGI. The CDR3 has 15 amino acids. V was cut by 6 bases and J by 6 bases, with 18 bases left in between. The DNA of the CDR3 is TGTGCCAGCAGCCCAGGAACCGGGGGTCGTCAGCCCCAGCATTTT. Protein product: CASSPGTGGRQPQHF.

The rearrangement joins TRBV7-7 to TRBJ2-7, with 8 nucleotides matching TRBD1. V was clipped by 5 bases and J by 2 bases; unmatched bases: 8. Per the germline V gene, CDR1 is SSHAT and CDR2 is FNYEAQ (reference sequence). CDR3 length equals 15 residues. The DNA of the CDR3 is TGTGCCAGCAGCCCCCGGACAGGGCCTACCTACGAGCAGTACTTC. It is translated as CASSPRTGPTYEQYF.

The chain recombines TRBV6-4 with TRBJ1-2; 8 bases align to TRBD1. The CDR3 contains 15 residues. Looked up from germline, CDR1 is MRHNA and CDR2 is SNTAGT. Germline trimming cut 0 bases from V and 7 bases from J; bases unmatched to any gene: 7. CDR3 sequence (DNA): TGTGCCAGCAGTGACTCCGGGACAGGTTTTGGTGGCTACACCTTC. Residues: CASSDSGTGFGGYTF.

The V call is TRBV11-2, the J call TRBJ2-1; D call uncertain. Per the germline V gene, CDR1 is SGHAT and CDR2 is FQNNGV. The length of the CDR3 is 11 residues. The ends were cut back, 5 bases at V and 10 bases at J, with 9 bases in the middle. The DNA of the CDR3 is TGTGCCAGCAGCCTTATTAAAGAGCAGTTCTTC. Translated, it gives CASSLIKEQFF.

The chain uses TRBV6-6 and TRBJ2-3; the match to TRBD1 covers 7 bases. V shed 5 bases, J shed 3 bases, and the junction held 5 bases outside the gene matches. Germline V CDR1 and CDR2: MNHNY, SVGAGI (reference sequence). This CDR3 region has 14 residues. The CDR3 region has the DNA TGTGCCAGCAGTCACAGGGGAGAGACAGATACGCAGTATTTT. It is translated as CASSHRGETDTQYF.

This chain uses TRBV7-7 with TRBJ2-1, with 11 bases that match TRBD2. Germline V gene data show CDR1 as SSHAT and CDR2 as FNYEAQ (reference sequence). V lost 5 bases to trimming and J lost 9 bases; unmatched junction nucleotides: 12. This CDR3 comprises 16 residues. Here the CDR3 reads CASSKLAGVGLGEQFF. The CDR3 region has the DNA TGTGCCAGCAGCAAACTAGCGGGAGTTGGGTTGGGTGAGCAGTTCTTC. Variable domain in full (rest from reference TRBV7-7 and TRBJ2-1): GAGVSQSPRYKVTKRGQDVTLRCDPISSHATLYWYQQALGQGPEFLTYFNYEAQPDKSGLPSDRFSAERPEGSISTLTIQRTEQRDSAMYRCASSKLAGVGLGEQFFGPGTRLTVL.

This chain uses TRBV9 with TRBJ2-3, with 9 positions matching TRBD2. This CDR3 region has 14 residues. Germline V CDR1 and CDR2: SGDLS, YYNGEE. J lost 4 bases, V lost 2 bases, and 2 bases had no gene match. The CDR3 loop reads CASSVGLAPDTQYF. The CDR3 DNA is TGTGCCAGCAGCGTGGGACTAGCCCCAGATACGCAGTATTTT.

V usage is TRBV27 and J usage is TRBJ1-2, with D perhaps TRBD1 (6 bases). CDR3 length: 14 amino acids. Germline V gene sequence: CDR1 MNHEY, CDR2 SMNVEV (reference sequence). Trimming left V 6 bases short and J 8 bases short, with 19 bases between. The CDR3 nucleotides read TGTGCCAGCAGCTCTGACAGGCAGGGTTTAGGCTACACCTTC. This encodes CASSSDRQGLGYTF.

This clone was seen more than once but under ten times. V is TRBV14 and J is TRBJ2-7; TRBD1 aligns across 9 bases. The CDR3 length is 15 residues. J lost 2 bases, V lost 4 bases, and 6 bases had no gene match. The germline CDR1 and CDR2 sequences are SGHDN and FVKESK. The CDR3 DNA follows: TGTGCCAGCAGCCGCTCCGGGACAGGGCCCTACGAGCAGTACTTC. Translated, it gives CASSRSGTGPYEQYF.

The chain links TRBV14 to TRBJ2-2; D remains ambiguous. Trimming stripped 1 base from V and 2 bases from J, with 8 bases between. CDR3 length: 15 amino acids. CDR1 is SGHDN, CDR2 FVKESK, per germline. The CDR3 here is CASSQALPNTGELFF. For the CDR3, the DNA is TGTGCCAGCAGCCAAGCCCTACCCAACACCGGGGAGCTGTTTTTT.

The rearrangement uses TRBV30 and TRBJ2-5, with TRBD2 matching over 9 bases. With 7 bases clipped from V and 2 bases from J, the junction kept 5 bases outside the gene matches. The V gene's germline CDR1 is GTSNPN and CDR2 SVGIG (reference sequence). CDR3 length: 13 residues. The CDR3 protein is CALSSGGQETQYF. Here the CDR3 DNA reads TGTGCCTTAAGCAGCGGGGGGCAAGAGACCCAGTACTTC.

This rearrangement joins TRBV19 to TRBJ2-1; TRBD2 agrees at 9 bases. The CDR3 is 16 amino acids. The J segment lost 3 bases and the V segment lost 5 bases, leaving 8 bases of the junction unmatched. Per the germline V gene, CDR1 is LNHDA and CDR2 is SQIVND (reference sequence). The CDR3 loop is CASSSPPSGDYNEQFF. The DNA of the CDR3 is TGTGCCAGTAGTTCCCCTCCTAGCGGGGACTACAATGAGCAGTTCTTC.

This clone came up once. The rearrangement links TRBV5-6 to TRBJ1-6, with 7 nucleotides matching TRBD1. The germline V gene has CDR1 SGHDT and CDR2 YYEEEE. The CDR3 extends over 17 amino acids. Unmatched junction bases numbered 9, after V lost 6 bases and J lost 0 bases. The CDR3 sequence: CASTQEGAGSYNSPLHF. For the CDR3, the DNA is TGTGCCAGCACCCAGGAGGGGGCCGGCTCCTATAATTCACCCCTCCACTTT. Supplemented by reference TRBV5-6 and TRBJ1-6, the full variable domain reads DAGVTQSPTHLIKTRGQQVTLRCSPKSGHDTVSWYQQALGQGPQFIFQYYEEEERQRGNFPDRFSGHQFPNYSSELNVNALLLGDSALYLCASTQEGAGSYNSPLHFGNGTRLTVT.

V usage is TRBV20-1 and J usage is TRBJ2-7; D may be TRBD2 (5 bases). Germline V lookup: CDR1 DFQATT, CDR2 SNEGSKA (reference sequence). V was shortened by 0 bases and J by 9 bases, with 9 bases between the two germline ends. The CDR3 spans 11 residues. The CDR3 DNA is TGCAGTGCTAGAGAGCGGGCGCGGCAGTACTTC. Translated, it gives CSARERARQYF.

The V gene is TRBV14, the J gene TRBJ2-2; TRBD2 might be the D (6 bases). Germline lookup yields CDR1 SGHDN and CDR2 FVKESK. The V end lost 5 bases, the J end lost 4 bases, and 17 bases lay between the germline ends. The CDR3 has 16 residues. As DNA, the CDR3 is TGTGCCAGCAGCGCAAAGGAGGGTTTTGGCACCGGGGAGCTGTTTTTT. Amino acid sequence: CASSAKEGFGTGELFF.

The genes are TRBV6-5 and TRBJ1-2; D remains ambiguous. The ends were cut back, 2 bases at V and 6 bases at J, with 13 bases in the middle. Germline V lookup: CDR1 MNHEY, CDR2 SVGAGI. The CDR3 sequence is 14 residues long. In DNA, the CDR3 is TGTGCCAGCAGTTACGGCTTGTCGGAGGATGGCTACACCTTC. Its translation is CASSYGLSEDGYTF.

This rearrangement joins TRBV7-3 to TRBJ2-1; TRBD1 might be the D (5 bases). V was cut by 1 base and J by 7 bases, with 11 bases left in between. This CDR3 is built from 14 residues. The germline CDR1 and CDR2 sequences are SGHTA and FQGTGA. This CDR3 is CASSLKGLENEQFF. The CDR3 region has the DNA TGTGCCAGCAGCTTAAAGGGGCTGGAAAATGAGCAGTTCTTC.

This chain connects TRBV6-6 to TRBJ1-6, with 11 bases that match TRBD1. V shed 4 bases and J 8 bases; nucleotides not matched to a gene: 7. This CDR3 region has 16 residues. The germline CDR1 and CDR2 sequences are MNHNY and SVGAGI (reference sequence). The CDR3 region is CASSWHGQGADSPLHF. DNA of the CDR3: TGTGCCAGCAGTTGGCATGGACAGGGGGCGGATTCACCCCTCCACTTT.

This rearrangement joins TRBV6-5 to TRBJ1-2; D ambiguous. CDR3 size: 14 residues. V was trimmed by 7 bases and J by 8 bases, leaving 20 bases between them. From germline, CDR1 is MNHEY and CDR2 SVGAGI. This CDR3 reads CASTRVGTADGYTF. CDR3 DNA: TGTGCCAGCACTCGCGTCGGTACAGCCGACGGCTACACCTTC.

The V and J genes are TRBV6-5 and TRBJ2-3, with D perhaps TRBD2 (6 bases). The CDR3 is 16 residues long. In germline, CDR1 is MNHEY, CDR2 SVGAGI. With 0 bases removed from V and 5 bases from J, the gap between germline ends came to 15 bases. DNA of the CDR3: TGTGCCAGCAGTTACTCGATAGCGGCCCACAGAGATACGCAGTATTTT. Residues: CASSYSIAAHRDTQYF.

The chain is built from TRBV5-1 and TRBJ2-5; TRBD1 matches at 8 bases. V gave up 3 bases and J gave up 5 bases; unmatched junction bases: 3. Germline V gene lookup returns CDR1 SGHRS and CDR2 YFSETQ. There are 13 residues in the CDR3. The CDR3, as DNA: TGCGCCAGCAGCTCACAGGGGGTCGAGACCCAGTACTTC. Protein: CASSSQGVETQYF.

V is TRBV6-5 and J is TRBJ2-7; perhaps TRBD2 as D (6 bases). The germline V gene encodes CDR1 MNHEY and CDR2 SVGAGI. The CDR3 length is 15 residues. V dropped 4 bases and J dropped 6 bases, with 19 bases sitting between them. Here the CDR3 DNA reads TGTGCCAGCAGTTTACTAGCTAATGGTCTCGTCGAGCAGTACTTC. Its translation is CASSLLANGLVEQYF.

V usage is TRBV9 and J usage is TRBJ2-1, with 10 bases lining up with TRBD2. From germline, CDR1 is SGDLS and CDR2 YYNGEE. V gave up 2 bases and J gave up 0 bases; unmatched junction bases: 5. CDR3 length: 17 residues. CDR3 protein: CASSVTSGVNSYNEQFF. CDR3 sequence (DNA): TGTGCCAGCAGCGTCACTAGCGGGGTAAACTCCTACAATGAGCAGTTCTTC.

The V gene is TRBV1, the J gene TRBJ2-7; the table's D call, TRBD2, was not checked against the DNA. TRBV1 represents a pseudogene. The CDR3 length is 12 residues. DNA for the CDR3: TGCACCAGCGGAGAAAGAGCCGACGAGCAGTACTTC. Protein: CTSGERADEQYF.